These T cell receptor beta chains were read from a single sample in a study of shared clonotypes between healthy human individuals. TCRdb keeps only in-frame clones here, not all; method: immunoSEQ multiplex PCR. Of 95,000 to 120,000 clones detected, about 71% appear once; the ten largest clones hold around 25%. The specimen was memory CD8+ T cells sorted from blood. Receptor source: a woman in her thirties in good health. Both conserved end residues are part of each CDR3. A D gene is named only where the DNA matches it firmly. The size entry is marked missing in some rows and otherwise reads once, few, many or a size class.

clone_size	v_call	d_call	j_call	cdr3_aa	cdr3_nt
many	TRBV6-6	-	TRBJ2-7	CASSYLGGEAYEQYF	TGTGCCAGCAGTTACTTGGGGGGAGAGGCTTACGAGCAGTACTTC
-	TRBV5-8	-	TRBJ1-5	CASSLVGMAGKGQPQHF	TGTGCCAGCAGCTTGGTTGGAATGGCAGGAAAAGGCCAGCCCCAGCATTTT
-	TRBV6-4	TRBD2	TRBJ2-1	CASSPMTSDYNEQFF	TGTGCCAGCAGTCCGATGACTAGCGACTACAATGAGCAGTTCTTC
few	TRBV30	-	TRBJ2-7	CAWSVQTYEQYF	TGTGCCTGGAGTGTGCAGACCTACGAGCAGTACTTC
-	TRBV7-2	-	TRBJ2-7	CASSLDSTTVTYEQYF	TGTGCCAGCAGCTTAGATAGTACTACTGTCACCTACGAGCAGTACTTC
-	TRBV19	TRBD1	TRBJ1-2	CASSSRDSGTYGYTF	TGTGCCAGTAGTAGCCGGGACAGCGGGACGTATGGCTACACCTTC
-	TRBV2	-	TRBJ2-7	CASSGGAGGVASYEQYF	TGTGCCAGCAGTGGTGGAGCAGGAGGGGTAGCTTCCTACGAGCAGTACTTC
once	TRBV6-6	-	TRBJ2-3	CASISSRIGPDTQYF	TGTGCCAGCATTTCAAGCCGAATTGGGCCAGATACGCAGTATTTT
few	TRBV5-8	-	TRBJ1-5	CASRARGAGNQPQHF	TGTGCCAGCAGGGCCCGCGGGGCGGGCAATCAGCCCCAGCATTTT
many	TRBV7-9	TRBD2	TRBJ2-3	CASSLLAGGGDTQYF	TGTGCCAGCAGCTTGCTAGCGGGAGGAGGAGATACGCAGTATTTT
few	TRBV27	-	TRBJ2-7	CASSLFLGSDEQYF	TGTGCCAGCAGTTTATTTCTGGGGTCCGACGAGCAGTACTTC
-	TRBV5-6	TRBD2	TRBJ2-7	CASSLDLELAGEIPHEQYF	TGTGCCAGCAGCTTGGACCTTGAACTAGCGGGAGAAATTCCCCACGAGCAGTACTTC
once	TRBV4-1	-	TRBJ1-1	CASRTGAMNTEAFF	TGCGCCAGCAGAACTGGGGCGATGAACACTGAAGCTTTCTTT
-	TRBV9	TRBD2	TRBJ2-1	CASGAGELYNEQFF	TGTGCCAGCGGAGCGGGAGAGCTGTACAATGAGCAGTTCTTC
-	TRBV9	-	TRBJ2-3	CASSVGGALSTDTQYF	TGTGCCAGCAGCGTAGGAGGGGCGCTGAGCACAGATACGCAGTATTTT
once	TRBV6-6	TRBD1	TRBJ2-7	CASRIDREYEQYF	TGTGCCAGCAGAATCGACAGGGAGTACGAGCAGTACTTC
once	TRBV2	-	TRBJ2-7	CASSEVATGLREQYF	TGTGCCAGCAGTGAAGTGGCTACGGGACTCCGGGAGCAGTACTTC
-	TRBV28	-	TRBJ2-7	CASSLGTGLGYEQYF	TGTGCCAGCAGTTTGGGGACGGGGCTAGGGTACGAGCAGTACTTC
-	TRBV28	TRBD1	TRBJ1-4	CASSLRTYRGLNEKLFF	TGTGCCAGCAGTTTAAGGACCTACAGGGGCCTTAATGAAAAACTGTTTTTT
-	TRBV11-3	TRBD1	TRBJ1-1	CASSFVQGATEAFF	TGTGCCAGCAGCTTTGTACAGGGGGCCACTGAAGCTTTCTTT
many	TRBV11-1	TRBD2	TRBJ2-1	CASSPTSAGDNEQFF	TGTGCCAGCAGCCCAACTAGCGCAGGTGACAATGAGCAGTTCTTC
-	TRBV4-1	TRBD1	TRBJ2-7	CASSQVAGQGNEQYF	TGCGCCAGCAGCCAAGTCGCGGGACAGGGCAACGAGCAGTACTTC
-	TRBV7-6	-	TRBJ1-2	CASSPWVPIGQKDHYGYTF	TGTGCCAGCAGCCCATGGGTACCTATTGGGCAGAAAGATCACTATGGCTACACCTTC
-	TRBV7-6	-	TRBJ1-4	CASSNVGRKLFF	TGTGCCAGCAGCAACGTGGGAAGGAAACTGTTTTTT
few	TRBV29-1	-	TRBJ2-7	CSAGEGGTYEQYF	TGCAGCGCCGGAGAGGGGGGCACCTACGAGCAGTACTTC
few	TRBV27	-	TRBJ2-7	CASMPGYRDLKQYF	TGTGCCAGCATGCCGGGATACCGGGATCTCAAGCAGTACTTC